This T cell receptor (beta chain) derives from a study of long-term antiretroviral therapy in people with HIV (dated by TCRdb to about 2022). Concerning the study at large: The earliest samples were collected about a decade before the 2015 WHO recommendation for immediate ART, when ART was typically delayed until CD4 counts fell. A retrospective serial study tested whether ART initiation and durable HIV suppression were associated with changes in peripheral blood TRB repertoire composition and diversity. A total of about 190 cryopreserved PBMC samples were contributed to the cohort by 30 adults with confirmed HIV infection, with samples collected serially over a mean of 6 years (range 1-12). About 40% of the 30 participants with HIV were female. Test extractions of a monoclonal T-cell line alongside about 30 polyclonal samples showed no cross-contamination during QIAcube processing. What the work shows at the level of the full study, not this receptor alone: Because cell numbers in pre-ART samples were limited, unsorted PBMC were profiled instead of sorted CD4+ and CD8+ T cells. Narrower CDR3 length ranges were observed in HIV repertoires than in controls, and an antigen-experienced repertoire with only a slight naive shift after ART was suggested by the network structure. Inferences about post-ART repertoire changes were limited because no data were available on ART adherence, viral resistance or therapy changes. The repertoire was dominated across all time points by expanded TRB clones identified before ART initiation, although this dominance was seen to fluctuate and to decrease in many PLHIV after ART. Limited PBMC availability meant only the TCR beta chain was sequenced, without alpha chain pairing. A significant increase in TRB diversity was found to be associated with ART initiation, although TRB diversity was observed to remain significantly below that of transplant donor controls even after long-term ART. The samples span the years 2004 to 2017, and the ART regimens used at that time may not be as effective as current regimens.

This clone has just one count. Its antigen has not been determined. Base qualities are missing; no much larger clone stands one base away. Sequencing of the TRB variable region was done with the immunoSEQ hsTCRB v3.0 assay at survey level resolution. The targeted TRB sequencing depth was about 40,000-55,000 T-cell genomes per sample. Pooled TRB libraries were sequenced on an Illumina MiSeq with a v3 150-cycle kit. The published analysis was carried out like this. Repertoire analysis was performed in R inside a reproducible Nextflow workflow that covered QC, data transformation and analysis. LymphoSeq2, an R package for exploring AIRR-Seq data, was used to implement the custom analyses. A few samples that produced fewer than 5000 total TRB sequences were removed, so some 190 HIV repertoires were analyzed. Among the 180 to 200 HIV repertoires that were kept, roughly 58 were collected before ART initiation and roughly 130 were collected after ART initiation. Repertoires were downsampled to 5000 TRB nucleotide sequences, and summary statistics were averaged over 100 downsampling iterations. The analysis kept only TRB sequences whose CDR3 regions were at least seven amino acids long. Two measures captured diversity: a Shannon entropy-derived clonality score and the Gini coefficient. Repertoire networks linked the top 5000 CDR3 amino acid sequences whenever two sequences differed by an edit distance of one. For TRB CDR3 amino acid sequences, GLIPH2 was used to predict antigen specificity groups and MHC restriction. To flag known associations with CMV, EBV, HIV or tissue antigens, CDR3 amino acid sequences were compared against VDJdb and McPAS-TCR. Pre-ART, post-ART and control groups were compared with Wilcoxon signed-rank tests and Holm-Bonferroni correction. In TCRdb, the immuneACCESS table is reduced to in-frame sequences with V and J assigned. These tables do not hold every clone; where another copy was compared, an unresolved V gene accounts for under half, and the others remain unexplained. The DNA gave D and trimming, while V, J and clone size come from that table. In this sample the table shows approximately 28,000 clones, 82% of which occur a single time. The ten most abundant clones make up about 10% of the sample.

Inclusive of the bounding cysteine and phenylalanine, the CDR3 is 13 residues long. Of all the DNA, just the CDR3 is kept, 39 bases in frame from base 1. V is reduced by 3 bases and J by 13 bases, leaving a spacing of 19 bases between them. CDR1 and CDR2, looked up from the germline V gene, are SGHRS and YFSETQ. Inclusion was restricted to participants for whom at least one PBMC sample before ART initiation and at least two post-ART samples were available. Treatment was received in the United States of America by all participants with HIV. Before DNA extraction, cryopreserved samples of roughly 0.85-10 million PBMC were thawed and washed. At the time of the earliest PBMC sample, participants with HIV were aged between roughly 23 and 60 years. Each participant contributed PBMC samples from 1-4 timepoints before ART initiation and 2-8 timepoints after ART initiation, with a median of 7 samples. Serial HIV viral load, CD4+ T-cell count, ART history and demographic data were obtained for every participant. Genomic DNA was extracted from unsorted PBMC with a Qiagen kit on a QIAcube, with processing performed in batches of 12 samples.

The sequences come from unsorted PBMCs, collected 0.8 years before starting antiretroviral therapy. The chain uses TRBV5-1 and TRBJ2-5; a weak D assignment points to TRBD1 (7 bases agree). This clonotype originated in a man aged 18 to 29 with HIV. At the DNA level, the sequence is TGCGCCAGCAGCTCGGATCAAGACAGGGAGGTGTACTTC. This yields the protein CASSSDQDREVYF.